The 8 T cell receptor beta chains below come from one sample, sequenced in a study of blood T cell repertoires in COVID-19. Measured with immunoSEQ multiplex PCR; TCRdb has only the in-frame clones, and not every one. The sample gives roughly 100,000 clones, approximately 80% of which show up once; about 3.6% is in the top ten. The sequenced sample was peripheral blood. The receptors derive from an elderly woman with active or convalescent COVID-19.

The sample holds a few counts of this clone. The gene calls are TRBV27 and TRBJ1-2; 8 positions agree with TRBD1. Trimming at V came to 4 bases and at J to 4 bases, leaving 5 bases not matched to a gene. The CDR3 spans 14 residues. Per the germline V gene, CDR1 is MNHEY and CDR2 is SMNVEV (reference sequence). CDR3 nucleotides: TGTGCCAGCAGTTATGGGACAGGACTCTATGGCTACACCTTC. Residues: CASSYGTGLYGYTF.

J is TRBJ2-2 and V is TRBV18; TRBD2 agrees at 9 bases. V shed 3 bases and J 1 base; nucleotides not matched to a gene: 6. The CDR3 totals 17 residues. In germline, CDR1 is KGHSH, CDR2 LQKENI. The CDR3 DNA sequence: TGTGCCAGCTCACCCCGACGACTAGCGGAGAACACCGGGGAGCTGTTTTTT. Its translation: CASSPRRLAENTGELFF.

The chain links TRBV27 to TRBJ1-6, with 7 bases aligning to TRBD1. Per germline, CDR1 MNHEY and CDR2 SMNVEV (reference sequence). The V gene end was trimmed by 6 bases and the J gene end by 7 bases; junction bases not matched to a gene: 3. CDR3 length: 13 amino acids. In DNA form, the CDR3 reads TGTGCCAGCAGGGGACAGAAGAATTCACCCCTCCACTTT. It specifies CASRGQKNSPLHF.

The chain carries TRBV6-5 and TRBJ2-5; 8 bases are shared with TRBD2. The V gene's germline CDR1 is MNHEY and CDR2 SVGAGI. The CDR3 runs to 14 residues. Trimming removed 4 bases from V and 3 bases from J; junction bases left unmatched: 4. This chain's CDR3 is CASSSFGGEETQYF. Written as DNA, the CDR3 is TGTGCCAGCAGTTCCTTCGGGGGGGAAGAGACCCAGTACTTC.

J is TRBJ1-4 and V is TRBV7-2, with TRBD1 as a possible D gene (5 bases). Trimming shortened V by 6 bases and J by 2 bases, and 10 bases separated the two germline ends. CDR1 SGHTA and CDR2 FQGNSA come from the germline V gene. The CDR3 has 14 residues. CDR3 sequence: CASRQQGTNEKLFF. The CDR3 DNA follows: TGTGCCAGCAGACAGCAGGGTACTAATGAAAAACTGTTTTTT.

The chain uses TRBV3-1 (or the pseudogene TRBV3-2) and TRBJ1-2, with TRBD1 as a possible D gene (6 bases). The CDR3 consists of 16 residues. The germline CDR1 and CDR2 sequences are LGHDT and YNNKEL (reference sequence). Trimming cost V 1 base and J 5 bases, with 17 bases left between them. The CDR3: CASSQGSGGRQYGYTF. CDR3 nucleotide sequence: TGTGCCAGCAGCCAAGGGTCGGGGGGGCGCCAATATGGCTACACCTTC.

V usage is TRBV5-1 and J usage is TRBJ2-1, with 8 bases aligning to TRBD2. The CDR3 is made up of 15 amino acids. The V gene end was trimmed by 0 bases and the J gene end by 7 bases; junction bases not matched to a gene: 6. CDR1 SGHRS and CDR2 YFSETQ come from the germline V gene. The CDR3 here is CASSLDLAGANEQFF. For the CDR3, the DNA is TGCGCCAGCAGCTTGGATCTAGCGGGTGCAAATGAGCAGTTCTTC.

The CDR3 nucleotides read TGTGCCAGCAGCCAGGGGGACAGGGGGTGGAGCGCTGAAGCTTTCTTT. This encodes CASSQGDRGWSAEAFF. The chain combines TRBV3-1 (or the pseudogene TRBV3-2) with TRBJ1-1; 11 bases map to TRBD1. The CDR3 extends over 16 amino acids. The germline CDR1 and CDR2 sequences are LGHDT and YNNKEL (reference sequence). With V trimmed by 3 bases and J by 6 bases, 9 bases remained unmatched.